The 29 T cell receptor beta chains below were found in one sample sequenced in a study of cytomegalovirus exposure and HLA in healthy donors (dated by TCRdb to about 2017). The method was the immunoSEQ multiplex PCR assay. For the multiplex PCR, a mixture combining 60 forward primers for TCR Vbeta segments and 13 reverse primers for TCR Jbeta segments was used. Here the immuneACCESS table is served through TCRdb, limited to in-frame sequences with V and J called. Missing clones are a known gap in these copies; in checked studies unresolved V genes cover under half, and the rest lacks a known reason. For this sample the table gives 90,000 to 100,000 clones, of which 80% to 85% were detected only once. The leading ten clones occupy roughly 1.4% of the sample. Sequencing was carried out using PBMCs. These receptors were taken from a man in his forties in good health and CMV-seronegative.

The chain carries TRBV5-1 and TRBJ2-5; TRBD1 agrees at 7 bases. The CDR3 extends over 16 amino acids. J gave up 1 base and V 2 bases, and 8 bases lay outside the gene matches. In germline, CDR1 is SGHRS, CDR2 YFSETQ. CDR3 amino acids: CASSFRQGAFQETQYF. CDR3 bases: TGCGCCAGCAGCTTCAGACAGGGAGCTTTCCAAGAGACCCAGTACTTC.

This clone was recorded only once. The V gene is TRBV7-6, the J gene TRBJ2-2, with 7 bases identical to TRBD1. Looked up from germline, CDR1 is SGHVS and CDR2 is FNYEAQ. The CDR3 spans 13 residues. V gave up 6 bases and J gave up 4 bases; unmatched junction bases: 2. The CDR3 DNA reads TGTGCCAGCAGTTACAGGGGCACCGGGGAGCTGTTTTTT. Translation gives CASSYRGTGELFF.

The J gene is TRBJ2-7, the V gene TRBV29-1, with 8 bases lining up with TRBD1. CDR1 SQVTM and CDR2 ANQGSEA come from the germline V gene. There are 12 residues in the CDR3. The V and J ends lost 2 bases and 4 bases, in that order; junction bases with no gene match: 1. The DNA of the CDR3 is TGCAGCGTTGAAACAGGGGGGTACGAGCAGTACTTC. Its translation is CSVETGGYEQYF.

This chain connects TRBV6-1 to TRBJ1-6; 8 bases fit TRBD1. Germline V lookup: CDR1 MNHNS, CDR2 SASEGT. The CDR3 runs to 19 residues. Trimming took 3 bases from V and 0 from J; bases not matched to a gene: 10. The CDR3 spells CASSDRIGQGRSYNSPLHF. The CDR3 DNA reads TGTGCCAGCAGTGACAGGATCGGACAGGGCCGCTCCTATAATTCACCCCTCCACTTT.

V gene TRBV9 combines with J gene TRBJ1-4; D is unresolved. Germline V lookup: CDR1 SGDLS, CDR2 YYNGEE. V shed 2 bases and J shed 0 bases, with 8 bases lying between them. CDR3 length: 15 amino acids. The CDR3 loop is CASSVGVATNEKLFF. CDR3 bases: TGTGCCAGCAGCGTGGGAGTTGCAACTAATGAAAAACTGTTTTTT.

This chain connects TRBV10-3 to TRBJ2-1; TRBD2 matches at 9 bases. The trim removed 6 bases at V and 6 bases at J, leaving 9 bases unmatched. The CDR3 is 15 amino acids. Per germline, CDR1 ENHRY and CDR2 SYGVKD. CDR3 sequence (DNA): TGTGCCATCAGCGAAACTAGCGGGCCTCCCAATGAGCAGTTCTTC. Translated, it gives CAISETSGPPNEQFF.

V and J are TRBV30 and TRBJ2-2, with TRBD1 as a possible D gene (6 bases). Trimming removed 4 bases from V and 6 bases from J, with 12 bases in between. Germline CDR1 is GTSNPN and CDR2 is SVGIG (reference sequence). The CDR3 contains 13 residues. The CDR3 loop is CAWTKTGAGELFF. The CDR3 DNA reads as TGTGCCTGGACAAAGACAGGTGCCGGGGAGCTGTTTTTT.

This clone has more than one count but fewer than ten. The CDR3, as DNA: TGTGCCAGCAGTGAAGCGGGGCAGGGCCATTCACCCCTCCACTTT. Protein sequence: CASSEAGQGHSPLHF. This chain uses TRBV6-1 with TRBJ1-6; TRBD1 is a possible D gene (5 bases). The V gene lost 0 bases and the J gene lost 8 bases, with 11 bases spanning the gap. This CDR3 is 15 amino acids long. In germline, CDR1 is MNHNS, CDR2 SASEGT.

This clone was found once. The J gene is TRBJ1-5, the V gene TRBV30; the D gene is possibly TRBD1 (5 bases). There are 13 residues in the CDR3. Germline lookup yields CDR1 GTSNPN and CDR2 SVGIG (reference sequence). V was trimmed by 5 bases and J by 3 bases, leaving 11 bases between them. In DNA, the CDR3 is TGTGCCTGGGCAGCGGGGGTCAATCAGCCCCAGCATTTT. Translation: CAWAAGVNQPQHF.

With respect to this clone: The junction shows a germline mismatch at one end, possibly a read error. The gene calls are TRBV6-1 and TRBJ1-4; D call uncertain. This CDR3 comprises 13 residues. Germline CDR1 and CDR2: MNHNS and SASEGT. The chain's CDR3 is CASRVATNEKLLF. The CDR3 region has the DNA TGTGCCAGCCGAGTTGCAACTAATGAAAAACTGCTTTTT.

For this clone: Other nucleotide sequences from this sample produce the same CDR3. The chain carries TRBV9 and TRBJ2-3; 8 bases are shared with TRBD2. Germline V gene data show CDR1 as SGDLS and CDR2 as YYNGEE. V dropped 1 base and J dropped 0; count of bases not matched to a gene: 4. The CDR3 length is 16 residues. The CDR3 loop reads CASSVWRGGSTDTQYF. CDR3 DNA: TGTGCCAGCAGCGTATGGCGCGGGGGGAGCACAGATACGCAGTATTTT.

This rearrangement joins TRBV30 to TRBJ1-2; 7 bases are shared with TRBD1. After removal of 1 base from V and 4 bases from J, the junction contained 3 bases not matched to a gene. The CDR3 has 13 amino acids. Germline loops: CDR1 GTSNPN, CDR2 SVGIG (reference sequence). This CDR3 reads CAWSDWDSYGYTF. The CDR3 coding sequence is TGTGCCTGGAGTGATTGGGACAGCTATGGCTACACCTTC.

V usage is TRBV5-4 and J usage is TRBJ2-3, with 8 bases matching TRBD2. The CDR3 is 17 amino acids. The V and J ends lost 0 bases and 1 base, in that order; junction bases with no gene match: 7. Germline CDR1 and CDR2: SGHNT and YYREEE (reference sequence). CDR3 sequence (DNA): TGTGCCAGCAGCTTGGGGCCTCGGGGGGGCGGCACAGATACGCAGTATTTT. This encodes CASSLGPRGGGTDTQYF.

The chain carries TRBV27 and TRBJ2-2; a weak D match, TRBD1 (6 bases). Trimming removed 6 bases from V and 0 bases from J, with 14 bases in between. Per the germline V gene, CDR1 is MNHEY and CDR2 is SMNVEV (reference sequence). This CDR3 is built from 16 residues. The CDR3 sequence: CASRNQGHTNTGELFF. The CDR3 DNA is TGTGCCAGCAGAAACCAGGGACACACGAACACCGGGGAGCTGTTTTTT.

V and J are TRBV5-4 and TRBJ2-2; 8 nucleotides match TRBD2. The CDR3 contains 15 residues. V dropped 3 bases and J dropped 6; count of bases not matched to a gene: 7. Germline CDR1 SGHNT, CDR2 YYREEE (reference sequence). The CDR3 DNA reads as TGTGCCAGCAGCTCCCGGGAGGGGCTCGCCGGGGAGCTGTTTTTT. Translating it yields CASSSREGLAGELFF.

The chain uses TRBV28 and TRBJ1-2, with D hard to call. Trimming cost V 11 bases and J 2 bases, with 9 bases left between them. This CDR3 contains 11 residues. Looked up from germline, CDR1 is MDHEN and CDR2 is SYDVKM. CDR3 region: CASGGNYGYTF. For the CDR3, the DNA is TGTGCCTCGGGAGGGAACTATGGCTACACCTTC.

V is TRBV2 and J is TRBJ1-5; possibly TRBD1 for D (5 bases). This CDR3 is built from 14 residues. CDR1 and CDR2 (germline): SNHLY, FYNNEI. Trimming stripped 6 bases from V and 6 bases from J, with 15 bases between. The DNA of the CDR3 is TGTGCCAGCAGACGAGGGGCGGGGAGTCAGCCCCAGCATTTT. Its protein is CASRRGAGSQPQHF.

The rearrangement uses TRBV18 and TRBJ1-1, with 7 bases fitting TRBD1. CDR3 length: 14 amino acids. Germline loops: CDR1 KGHSH, CDR2 LQKENI. The junction had 7 bases not matched to a gene; V was cut back by 5 bases and J by 4 bases. This chain's CDR3 is CASSNSQGGTEAFF. CDR3 nucleotide sequence: TGTGCCAGCTCAAACTCTCAGGGGGGCACTGAAGCTTTCTTT.

This CDR3 reads CSVALGTANTEAFF. CDR3 nucleotide sequence: TGCAGCGTCGCGCTCGGGACAGCGAACACTGAAGCTTTCTTT. This chain connects TRBV29-1 to TRBJ1-1, with TRBD1 identical over 7 bases. The CDR3 loop spans 14 amino acids. The J segment lost 1 base and the V segment lost 6 bases, leaving 8 bases of the junction unmatched. Germline V gives CDR1 SQVTM, CDR2 ANQGSEA.

The chain has TRBV5-1 and TRBJ2-5; a weak D match, TRBD1 (7 bases). This CDR3 contains 16 residues. V was trimmed by 7 bases and J by 1 base, leaving 20 bases between them. The germline CDR1 and CDR2 sequences are SGHRS and YFSETQ. The CDR3, as DNA: TGCGCCAGCTGGTCCTCAGTGGAGGGGGCCCAAGAGACCCAGTACTTC. It specifies CASWSSVEGAQETQYF.

The chain joins TRBV28 to TRBJ2-3; D perhaps matches TRBD1 (6 bases). CDR1 MDHEN and CDR2 SYDVKM come from the germline V gene. V lost 6 bases, J lost 4 bases, and 20 bases lay in between. This CDR3 is built from 16 residues. The CDR3 here is CASSPGRTVHSDTQYF. CDR3 coding DNA: TGTGCCAGCAGCCCAGGGCGGACAGTCCATTCAGATACGCAGTATTTT.

For the CDR3, the DNA is TGTGCCAGCAGTTTCCAGACAGGGGCGGACGATAATTCACCCCTCCACTTT. Its translation is CASSFQTGADDNSPLHF. This chain connects TRBV28 to TRBJ1-6, with 8 positions matching TRBD1. Germline lookup yields CDR1 MDHEN and CDR2 SYDVKM. V dropped 3 bases and J dropped 5; count of bases not matched to a gene: 9. The CDR3 runs 17 residues. The variable domain in full, with the rest retrieved from reference TRBV28 and TRBJ1-6, is DVKVTQSSRYLVKRTGEKVFLECVQDMDHENMFWYRQDPGLGLRLIYFSYDVKMKEKGDIPEGYSVSREKKERFSLILESASTNQTSMYLCASSFQTGADDNSPLHFGNGTRLTVT.

This chain joins TRBV18 and TRBJ1-3; D perhaps matches TRBD1 (5 bases). The CDR3 is made up of 14 amino acids. Germline CDR1 KGHSH, CDR2 LQKENI. The germline V and J ends were trimmed by 6 bases and 2 bases, with 11 bases remaining between them. CDR3 protein: CASSSGQTGNTIYF. The CDR3 DNA reads TGTGCCAGCTCCTCAGGACAAACTGGAAACACCATATATTTT.

This chain connects TRBV7-2 to TRBJ1-4; D is uncertain. The CDR3 totals 15 residues. V dropped 5 bases and J dropped 8 bases, with 18 bases sitting between them. Germline loops: CDR1 SGHTA, CDR2 FQGNSA. The CDR3 reads CASSPPGGGSEKLFF. Written as DNA, the CDR3 is TGTGCCAGCAGCCCCCCGGGAGGAGGCTCGGAAAAACTGTTTTTT.

The V call is TRBV11-2, the J call TRBJ1-4, with TRBD1 as a possible D gene (5 bases). Looked up from germline, CDR1 is SGHAT and CDR2 is FQNNGV. The CDR3 length is 17 residues. V lost 0 bases and J 4 bases, leaving 15 bases between the germline ends. CDR3 in amino acids: CASSLDVPGRDNEKLFF. Here the CDR3 DNA reads TGTGCCAGCAGCTTAGATGTACCGGGCAGGGATAATGAAAAACTGTTTTTT.

V usage is TRBV5-4 and J usage is TRBJ1-4; 8 nucleotides align to TRBD1. CDR1 SGHNT and CDR2 YYREEE come from the germline V gene (reference sequence). The CDR3 consists of 15 residues. V lost 0 bases and J lost 6; bases outside the gene matches: 4. The CDR3 bases are TGTGCCAGCAGCTTGGGGAGGACAGGGTATGAAAAACTGTTTTTT. Amino acid sequence: CASSLGRTGYEKLFF.

Here the CDR3 reads CASSQGNRAYEQYF. The CDR3 DNA reads TGCGCCAGCAGCCAAGGGAACAGGGCCTACGAGCAGTACTTC. This chain links TRBV4-1 with TRBJ2-5; a weak D match, TRBD1 (6 bases). The tail of the sequence fits TRBJ2-7 better, so the J call may be wrong. The CDR3 runs 14 residues. Germline V gene sequence: CDR1 MGHRA, CDR2 YSYEKL.

This clone showed up just a few times. This chain connects TRBV5-8 to TRBJ2-1; 8 nucleotides agree with TRBD1. Trimming cost V 4 bases and J 3 bases; bases outside gene matches: 3. In germline, CDR1 is SGHTS, CDR2 YDEGEE. The CDR3 covers 14 residues. CDR3 nucleotide sequence: TGTGCCAGCAGCCCAGGACAGGGCTACAATGAGCAGTTCTTC. Translation: CASSPGQGYNEQFF.

Here the CDR3 DNA reads TGTGCCAGCAGCAAAACAGGGACGAGTACAGATACGCAGTATTTT. This sequence encodes CASSKTGTSTDTQYF. The V gene is TRBV28, the J gene TRBJ2-3; D possibly corresponds to TRBD1 (6 bases). From germline, CDR1 is MDHEN and CDR2 SYDVKM. V lost 6 bases, J lost 3 bases, and 16 bases lay in between. The CDR3 runs 15 residues.